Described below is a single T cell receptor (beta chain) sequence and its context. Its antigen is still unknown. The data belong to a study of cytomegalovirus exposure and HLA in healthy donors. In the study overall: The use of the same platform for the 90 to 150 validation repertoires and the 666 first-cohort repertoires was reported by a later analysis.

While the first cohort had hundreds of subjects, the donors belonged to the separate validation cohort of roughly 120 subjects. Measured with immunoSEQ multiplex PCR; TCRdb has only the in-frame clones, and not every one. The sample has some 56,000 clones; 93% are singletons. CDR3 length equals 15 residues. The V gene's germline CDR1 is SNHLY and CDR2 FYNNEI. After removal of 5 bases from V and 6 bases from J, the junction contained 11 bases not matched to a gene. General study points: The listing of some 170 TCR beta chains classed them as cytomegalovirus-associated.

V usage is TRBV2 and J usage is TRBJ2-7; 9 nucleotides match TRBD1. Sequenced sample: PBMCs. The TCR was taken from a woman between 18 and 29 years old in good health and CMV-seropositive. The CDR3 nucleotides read TGTGCCAGCAGTACGCAGGGACAGGGTCTTTTCGAGCAGTACTTC. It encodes CASSTQGQGLFEQYF.